These 19 T cell receptor beta chains share one sample of origin, sequenced in a study of vaccination and CD4 T cells after COVID-19. Treatment given: approximately nine-day PBMC culture with coronavirus spike peptide pools or control peptides (ViraFEST assay). The antigens for these receptors are not known. Cultured CD4+ T-cell DNA underwent Oncomine TCR Beta short-read sequencing. TCRdb processed the PCR reads anew with MiXCR; each CDR3 protein has one entry. The table lists more than 10,000 distinct CDR3 sequences, roughly 66% of them singletons. Source material: CD4+ T cells from blood, cultured in vitro. All receptors derive from a human donor who had recovered from COVID-19.

The chain combines TRBV7-9 with TRBJ1-5; TRBD1 matches at 8 bases. Germline CDR1 reads SEHNR; CDR2 reads FQNEAQ (reference sequence). The CDR3 extends over 13 amino acids. After removal of 4 bases from V and 6 bases from J, the junction contained 2 bases not matched to a gene. The CDR3 sequence: CASSSQGVQPQHF. CDR3 bases: TGTGCCAGCAGCTCACAGGGGGTTCAGCCCCAGCATTTT. The complete variable domain, with remaining parts taken from reference TRBV7-9 and TRBJ1-5, reads DTGVSQNPRHKITKRGQNVTFRCDPISEHNRLYWYRQTLGQGPEFLTYFQNEAQLEKSRLLSDRFSAERPKGSFSTLEIQRTEQGDSAMYLCASSSQGVQPQHFGDGTRLSIL.

CDR3 residues: CASSYGRVPRSYTF. The CDR3 DNA sequence: TGTGCCAGCAGTTACGGCCGAGTTCCCAGAAGCTACACCTTC. The chain links TRBV6-5 to TRBJ1-2; D is unresolved. Germline-derived CDR1 and CDR2 are MNHEY and SVGAGI. The CDR3 runs 14 residues. V was clipped by 2 bases and J by 9 bases, with 16 bases between them.

This clonotype was observed a single time. V is TRBV6-2 or TRBV6-3 and J is TRBJ2-2, with 8 bases identical to TRBD2. The length of the CDR3 is 17 residues. Germline trimming cut 2 bases from V and 7 bases from J; bases unmatched to any gene: 12. Germline V gene sequence: CDR1 MNHEY, CDR2 SVGEGT. CDR3 residues: CASSYTRAGTRGGELFF. In nucleotides, the CDR3 is TGTGCCAGCAGTTACACCAGAGCCGGGACTAGGGGCGGGGAGCTGTTTTTT.

In its sample, this clonotype is medium-sized. The rearrangement joins TRBV28 to TRBJ1-2; D perhaps matches TRBD1 (6 bases). Trimming took 8 bases from V and 8 from J, leaving 24 bases between them. The germline V gene encodes CDR1 MDHEN and CDR2 SYDVKM. This CDR3 spans 15 amino acids. CDR3 DNA: TGTGCCAGCGGTGTTACTGGGGGGGGCGTGCGGGGCTACACCTTC. Translating it yields CASGVTGGGVRGYTF.

This chain joins TRBV6-1 and TRBJ1-2; D gene ambiguous. Trimming removed 8 bases at V and 4 bases at J, with 17 bases between. The germline CDR1 and CDR2 sequences are MNHNS and SASEGT. The CDR3 length is 14 residues. As DNA, the CDR3 is TGTGCCAGCTCCTCAGGCCCTAGGAGCTATGGCTACACCTTC. It translates to CASSSGPRSYGYTF.

The chain is built from TRBV6-4 and TRBJ2-3; tentatively, D is TRBD2 (6 bases). With 3 bases removed from V and 4 bases from J, the gap between germline ends came to 14 bases. From germline, CDR1 is MRHNA and CDR2 SNTAGT. The length of the CDR3 is 15 residues. The CDR3 coding sequence is TGTGCCAGCAGTGAATCTAGCGAGGGTGCAGATACGCAGTATTTT. Residues: CASSESSEGADTQYF.

The J gene is TRBJ1-2, the V gene TRBV7-2, with D maybe TRBD1 (5 bases). Germline-derived CDR1 and CDR2 are SGHTA and FQGNSA. The CDR3 has 14 amino acids. Trimming pared 4 bases from V and 8 bases from J, leaving 17 bases between. The CDR3 region is CASSWSRESGGYTF. The DNA for the CDR3 is TGTGCCAGCAGCTGGTCCCGGGAGTCAGGGGGCTACACCTTC.

The V and J genes are TRBV5-1 and TRBJ1-2; tentative D call: TRBD1 (6 bases). The CDR3 spans 14 residues. Trimming cost V 7 bases and J 0 bases, with 13 bases left between them. The germline V gene encodes CDR1 SGHRS and CDR2 YFSETQ. The chain's CDR3 is CASGADSANYGYTF. The CDR3 bases are TGCGCCAGCGGCGCGGACAGTGCTAACTATGGCTACACCTTC.

The genes are TRBV20-1 and TRBJ1-4, with a weak D call TRBD1 (5 bases). V lost 4 bases, J lost 4 bases, and 16 bases lay in between. Germline V gene sequence: CDR1 DFQATT, CDR2 SNEGSKA (reference sequence). This CDR3 region has 15 residues. The CDR3 protein is CSATGGGVINEKLFF. The CDR3 coding sequence is TGCAGTGCTACGGGGGGAGGGGTTATTAATGAAAAACTGTTTTTT.

The chain recombines TRBV20-1 with TRBJ2-1; 7 bases line up with TRBD1. CDR3 length: 12 amino acids. Trimming cost V 0 bases and J 14 bases; bases outside gene matches: 7. CDR1 and CDR2 from the germline V gene are DFQATT and SNEGSKA (reference sequence). CDR3 sequence: CSARDQGVPEFF. CDR3 coding DNA: TGCAGTGCTAGAGATCAGGGGGTCCCCGAGTTCTTC.

The genes are TRBV9 and TRBJ2-7, with 9 bases aligning to TRBD2. V trimming: 0 bases; J trimming: 4 bases; junction bases outside the gene matches: 8. CDR1 SGDLS and CDR2 YYNGEE come from the germline V gene. The CDR3 has 16 amino acids. CDR3 nucleotide sequence: TGTGCCAGCAGCGTAGGATTAGCGGGAGAAGGGTACGAGCAGTACTTC. This gives the protein CASSVGLAGEGYEQYF.

V usage is TRBV7-2 and J usage is TRBJ1-1; TRBD1 might be the D (5 bases). Germline CDR1 is SGHTA and CDR2 is FQGNSA. This CDR3 comprises 15 residues. Trimming shortened V by 0 bases and J by 9 bases, and 17 bases separated the two germline ends. The CDR3 DNA reads TGTGCCAGCAGCTTAGCGCCCGAGGCTGGGGGGAAAGCTTTCTTT. It is translated as CASSLAPEAGGKAFF.

The chain links TRBV6-2 or TRBV6-3 to TRBJ1-1; unclear D gene. V lost 0 bases and J 10 bases, leaving 18 bases between the germline ends. From germline, CDR1 is MNHEY and CDR2 SVGEGT. The CDR3 runs 15 residues. The DNA for the CDR3 is TGTGCCAGCAGTTACTCGATGAAGGGCATAGGTCGAGCTTTCTTT. Translation gives CASSYSMKGIGRAFF.

The CDR3 nucleotides are TGTGCCAGCAGCCCTACGGGCGGCACTAGCACAGATACGCAGTATTTT. This encodes CASSPTGGTSTDTQYF. The chain links TRBV4-2 to TRBJ2-3; D is unresolved. This CDR3 has 16 residues. CDR1 and CDR2 (germline): LGHNA, YNFKEQ. V lost 4 bases and J lost 0, with 14 bases in between.

The V gene is TRBV6-1, the J gene TRBJ2-2; no definite D call. Germline values: CDR1 MNHNS, CDR2 SASEGT. V was clipped by 6 bases and J by 5 bases, with 10 bases between them. There are 13 residues in the CDR3. The CDR3 here is CASSEPGTGELFF. The CDR3 DNA follows: TGTGCCAGCAGCGAGCCCGGGACCGGGGAGCTGTTTTTT.

By share, this clonotype ranks as large (0.1 to 1%). The J gene is TRBJ2-7, the V gene TRBV2; 7 nucleotides agree with TRBD1. V gave up 4 bases and J gave up 2 bases; unmatched junction bases: 5. The CDR3 length is 14 residues. The germline V gene has CDR1 SNHLY and CDR2 FYNNEI. The CDR3 spells CASSVGTEAYEQYF. CDR3 sequence (DNA): TGTGCCAGCAGTGTAGGGACAGAAGCCTACGAGCAGTACTTC. Full variable domain (outside the CDR3, taken from reference TRBV2 and TRBJ2-7): EPEVTQTPSHQVTQMGQEVILRCVPISNHLYFYWYRQILGQKVEFLVSFYNNEISEKSEIFDDQFSVERPDGSNFTLKIRSTKLEDSAMYFCASSVGTEAYEQYFGPGTRLTVT.

The CDR3 DNA reads TGTGCCAGCAGCTTGGGACTAGCTCTCTACAATGAGCAGTTCTTC. It specifies CASSLGLALYNEQFF. The chain couples TRBV5-5 to TRBJ2-1, with 7 nucleotides matching TRBD2. There are 15 residues in the CDR3. V lost 0 bases, J lost 3 bases, and 3 bases stayed unmatched. CDR1 is SGHKS, CDR2 YYEKEE, per germline (reference sequence).

V usage is TRBV15 and J usage is TRBJ2-1; D not certain. Between the trimmed V and J ends, which lost 0 bases and 0 bases, there was a span of 15 bases. This CDR3 is built from 18 residues. Looked up from germline, CDR1 is LNHNV and CDR2 is YYDKDF (reference sequence). Here the CDR3 DNA reads TGTGCCACCAGCAGAGATTTGGTCAGCCAAAGCTCCTACAATGAGCAGTTCTTC. It codes for CATSRDLVSQSSYNEQFF.

The chain employs TRBV7-9 and TRBJ1-1, with D perhaps TRBD1 (5 bases). The CDR3 runs to 15 residues. V was shortened by 1 base and J by 0 bases, with 9 bases between the two germline ends. CDR1 is SEHNR, CDR2 FQNEAQ, per germline (reference sequence). Here the CDR3 DNA reads TGTGCCAGCAGCTTAGAACAGGCTATGAACACTGAAGCTTTCTTT. It specifies CASSLEQAMNTEAFF.